The 7 T cell receptor beta chains below were found in one sample sequenced in a study of post-analysis software for immune sequencing data. Their antigen targets remain unknown. The authors incorporated unique molecular identifiers into the TCR beta cDNA libraries. TCRdb recomputed calls from the PCR reads with MiXCR, one row per CDR3 protein. The sample has 750,000 to 900,000 distinct CDR3 sequences; around 42% are singletons. Findings and caveats of the study: Elevated frequency relative to controls characterized about 5 TRBV segments in patients, TRBV5-6, TRBV5-1 and TRBV20-1 among them.

Sample: blood. All receptors come from a girl between 5 and 17 years old with multiple sclerosis.

The chain employs TRBV5-5 and TRBJ2-3; tentative D call: TRBD1 (5 bases). Trimming took 3 bases from V and 0 from J, leaving 8 bases between them. Germline CDR1 is SGHKS and CDR2 is YYEKEE (reference sequence). This CDR3 is built from 14 residues. The CDR3 here is CASSSDISTDTQYF. The CDR3 nucleotides read TGTGCCAGCAGCTCGGACATTAGCACAGATACGCAGTATTTT.

Only one count was recorded for this clonotype. The gene calls are TRBV13 and TRBJ2-3; TRBD2 agrees at 9 bases. V trimming: 4 bases; J trimming: 5 bases; junction bases outside the gene matches: 4. Germline V gene sequence: CDR1 PRHDT, CDR2 FYEKMQ (reference sequence). This CDR3 is built from 14 residues. The CDR3 DNA reads as TGTGCCAGCAGCTCCCGACTAGCGGTAGATACGCAGTATTTT. Translation: CASSSRLAVDTQYF. Full variable domain (remainder filled in from reference TRBV13 and TRBJ2-3): AAGVIQSPRHLIKEKRETATLKCYPIPRHDTVYWYQQGPGQDPQFLISFYEKMQSDKGSIPDRFSAQQFSDYHSELNMSSLELGDSALYFCASSSRLAVDTQYFGPGTRLTVL.

The table lists this clonotype with many counts. This rearrangement joins TRBV9 to TRBJ2-7; 10 bases match TRBD1. CDR3 length: 14 residues. Looked up from germline, CDR1 is SGDLS and CDR2 is YYNGEE. Trimming took 2 bases from V and 2 from J; bases not matched to a gene: 1. CDR3 loop: CASSVGTGAYEQYF. The CDR3, as DNA: TGTGCCAGCAGCGTCGGGACAGGGGCCTACGAGCAGTACTTC.

As regards this clonotype: Sequence at one end of the junction differs from germline and may be a read error. V is TRBV5-5 and J is TRBJ1-1; the D gene is possibly TRBD1 (5 bases). The CDR3 runs 13 residues. Germline CDR1 reads SGHKS; CDR2 reads YYEKEE (reference sequence). CDR3 protein: CASSLGFQGGAFF. The CDR3 DNA reads as TGCGCCAGCAGCTTGGGCTTTCAGGGTGGGGCTTTCTTT.

V is TRBV3-1 and J is TRBJ2-3; D not resolved. This CDR3 comprises 13 residues. Germline V gives CDR1 LGHDT, CDR2 YNNKEL (reference sequence). Trimming removed 2 bases at V and 6 bases at J, with 9 bases between. This CDR3 reads CASSQSFGDTQYF. The DNA for the CDR3 is TGTGCCAGCAGCCAAAGCTTCGGGGATACGCAGTATTTT.

CDR3 region: CAISETGRGQTDGEQYF. The CDR3 DNA follows: TGTGCCATCAGTGAAACGGGTCGGGGACAGACGGACGGCGAGCAGTACTTC. The chain couples TRBV10-3 to TRBJ2-7; 7 positions agree with TRBD1. Trimming took 3 bases from V and 6 from J; bases not matched to a gene: 17. The CDR3 runs 17 residues. Per germline, CDR1 ENHRY and CDR2 SYGVKD.

This rearrangement joins TRBV6-5 to TRBJ1-1, with a weak D call TRBD1 (6 bases). The CDR3 has 13 amino acids. V dropped 6 bases and J dropped 3 bases, with 11 bases sitting between them. Per the germline V gene, CDR1 is MNHEY and CDR2 is SVGAGI. The CDR3 reads CASSIPGDTEAFF. As DNA, the CDR3 is TGTGCCAGCAGCATCCCAGGGGACACTGAAGCTTTCTTT.